The source of this T cell receptor (beta chain) is a study of T cell repertoires in cytomegalovirus infection. TCRdb analysed the reads with MiXCR anew, one entry per CDR3 protein. The sample yields around 530,000 distinct CDR3 sequences, 15% to 20% seen once. The CDR3 sequence is 14 residues long. Germline values: CDR1 SGHRS, CDR2 YFSETQ. Deletions cut 0 bases from V and 5 bases from J, with 10 bases between. The rearrangement uses TRBV5-1 and TRBJ2-3; maybe TRBD1 (5 bases). The specimen was CD8+ T cells from PBMCs. This receptor was identified in a human donor in good health (CMV status not recorded). Some clones in this sample may be carry-over from other donors' samples. The CDR3 protein is CASSLDGAVDTQYF. The CDR3, as DNA: TGCGCCAGCAGCTTGGATGGGGCGGTAGATACGCAGTATTTT.